Below, 24 T cell receptor beta chains from the same sample are listed, as sequenced in a study of blood T cell repertoires in COVID-19. The data were produced by immunoSEQ multiplex PCR, yet TCRdb's version contains in-frame clones alone and is incomplete. The data contain under 250,000 clones, 70% to 80% of them singletons. Material for sequencing was peripheral blood. The source of these receptors is a middle-aged woman with COVID-19, enrolled during active disease.

The rearrangement uses TRBV19 and TRBJ1-1; 10 bases map to TRBD1. CDR3 size: 16 residues. The germline V gene encodes CDR1 LNHDA and CDR2 SQIVND (reference sequence). Trimming took 9 bases from V and 5 from J; bases not matched to a gene: 15. The CDR3 here is CASLPIPGQGRTEAFF. The CDR3 DNA reads TGTGCCAGCTTGCCAATTCCGGGACAGGGGAGGACTGAAGCTTTCTTT.

V usage is TRBV5-5 and J usage is TRBJ2-2; no clear D gene. The V gene lost 4 bases and the J gene lost 4 bases, with 17 bases spanning the gap. The CDR3 has 16 residues. CDR1 and CDR2 (germline): SGHKS, YYEKEE (reference sequence). The CDR3 spells CASSPALEEGTGELFF. DNA of the CDR3: TGTGCCAGCAGCCCCGCGTTAGAGGAAGGCACCGGGGAGCTGTTTTTT.

A note on this clone: The sample carries other DNA sequences with the same CDR3. The chain employs TRBV4-3 and TRBJ1-1, with D unclear. Trimming removed 1 base from V and 1 base from J, with 4 bases in between. CDR1 and CDR2 (germline): LGHNA, YSLEER. The CDR3 contains 13 residues. The CDR3 nucleotides read TGCGCCAGCAGCCAAGCCGGGAACACTGAAGCTTTCTTT. This encodes CASSQAGNTEAFF.

The rearrangement links TRBV2 to TRBJ1-2; 8 bases align to TRBD1. Trimming at V came to 8 bases and at J to 5 bases, leaving 10 bases not matched to a gene. The germline V gene has CDR1 SNHLY and CDR2 FYNNEI. This CDR3 comprises 14 residues. CDR3 sequence (DNA): TGTGCCAGCTTCCCAGGACAGGGCGGGTATGGCTACACCTTC. This encodes CASFPGQGGYGYTF.

The chain is built from TRBV29-1 and TRBJ1-1; TRBD1 might be the D (6 bases). Germline V gene lookup returns CDR1 SQVTM and CDR2 ANQGSEA. V was pared by 7 bases and J by 1 base, with 10 bases between. This CDR3 region has 12 residues. CDR3 sequence reads: CSASRGNTEAFF. In DNA form, the CDR3 reads TGCAGCGCCAGCAGGGGGAACACTGAAGCTTTCTTT.

V and J are TRBV5-5 and TRBJ1-1; D call uncertain. CDR1 and CDR2 (germline): SGHKS, YYEKEE (reference sequence). The CDR3 is 13 residues long. Between the trimmed V and J ends, which lost 2 bases and 3 bases, there was a span of 8 bases. Written as DNA, the CDR3 is TGTGCCAGCAGCTTTCAGGTCTACACTGAAGCTTTCTTT. Translated, it gives CASSFQVYTEAFF.

The V call is TRBV18, the J call TRBJ2-4, with TRBD2 identical over 8 bases. The CDR3 covers 13 residues. V was clipped by 3 bases and J by 6 bases; unmatched bases: 1. The germline gives CDR1 KGHSH, CDR2 LQKENI. The DNA of the CDR3 is TGTGCCAGCTCACCGGGACTAGTAAACATTCAGTACTTC. Protein product: CASSPGLVNIQYF.

The CDR3 DNA follows: TGTGCCAGCAGTTTAGCTAGCGGGAGGGGGGAGCAGTTCTTC. Protein: CASSLASGRGEQFF. The chain combines TRBV28 with TRBJ2-1, with 12 bases lining up with TRBD2. V was pared by 2 bases and J by 10 bases, with 3 bases of the junction left unmatched. This CDR3 contains 14 residues. Germline values: CDR1 MDHEN, CDR2 SYDVKM.

This clone appeared a single time. The rearrangement uses TRBV5-4 and TRBJ1-4, with a weak D call TRBD1 (5 bases). Trimming pared 5 bases from V and 3 bases from J, leaving 17 bases between. The germline CDR1 and CDR2 sequences are SGHNT and YYREEE (reference sequence). CDR3 size: 16 residues. CDR3 in amino acids: CASSSFAATANEKLFF. The DNA for the CDR3 is TGTGCCAGCAGTTCCTTCGCGGCGACAGCTAATGAAAAACTGTTTTTT.

The chain is built from TRBV5-8 and TRBJ2-1, with 7 bases fitting TRBD1. Germline V gives CDR1 SGHTS, CDR2 YDEGEE. The ends lost 6 bases at V and 3 bases at J; junction bases unmatched: 3. This CDR3 is 13 amino acids long. The CDR3 DNA follows: TGTGCCAGCACCAGACAGGGCTACAATGAGCAGTTCTTC. This codes for CASTRQGYNEQFF.

V is TRBV5-5 and J is TRBJ1-6, with D perhaps matching TRBD1 (5 bases). Germline CDR1 reads SGHKS; CDR2 reads YYEKEE (reference sequence). There are 16 residues in the CDR3. Between the trimmed V and J ends, which lost 2 bases and 7 bases, there was a span of 16 bases. CDR3 residues: CASSFGGRRKNSPLHF. DNA for the CDR3: TGTGCCAGCAGCTTTGGGGGGAGGAGAAAAAATTCACCCCTCCACTTT. Looking up the rest from reference TRBV5-5 and TRBJ1-6 gives the full variable domain: DAGVTQSPTHLIKTRGQQVTLRCSPISGHKSVSWYQQVLGQGPQFIFQYYEKEERGRGNFPDRFSARQFPNYSSELNVNALLLGDSALYLCASSFGGRRKNSPLHFGNGTRLTVT.

The V gene is TRBV6-5, the J gene TRBJ2-1, with TRBD1 matching 8 bases. CDR3 size: 13 residues. The V segment lost 6 bases and the J segment 9 bases; nucleotides outside the gene matches: 7. CDR1 is MNHEY, CDR2 SVGAGI, per germline. This CDR3 reads CASRTGTGGEQFF. CDR3 in DNA: TGTGCCAGCAGAACGGGGACAGGTGGTGAGCAGTTCTTC.

The chain joins TRBV5-4 to TRBJ2-5; D remains ambiguous. The CDR3 is 16 amino acids. The V gene's germline CDR1 is SGHNT and CDR2 YYREEE (reference sequence). Trimming stripped 4 bases from V and 2 bases from J, with 18 bases between. This CDR3 reads CASSPGFTTAQETQYF. CDR3 nucleotides: TGTGCCAGCAGCCCCGGTTTTACTACCGCACAAGAGACCCAGTACTTC.

The chain has TRBV18 and TRBJ1-5; D is ambiguous. Germline V CDR1 and CDR2: KGHSH, LQKENI. V was trimmed by 2 bases and J by 7 bases, leaving 15 bases between them. The CDR3 has 15 amino acids. The CDR3 sequence: CASSPSVSVVQPQHF. CDR3 bases: TGTGCCAGCTCACCAAGCGTTTCTGTGGTGCAGCCCCAGCATTTT.

The chain recombines TRBV12-3 or TRBV12-4 with TRBJ1-5; D ambiguous. The CDR3 is made up of 13 amino acids. V was clipped by 4 bases and J by 5 bases, with 9 bases between them. In DNA, the CDR3 is TGTGCCAGCAGTTCGGGTTCCTATCAGCCCCAGCATTTT. It is translated as CASSSGSYQPQHF.

This clone was recorded only once. The chain couples TRBV7-9 to TRBJ1-5; 7 positions match TRBD1. The germline CDR1 and CDR2 sequences are SEHNR and FQNEAQ (reference sequence). V shed 3 bases, J shed 0 bases, and the junction held 11 bases outside the gene matches. There are 18 residues in the CDR3. Here the CDR3 reads CASSFGDRVFNSNQPQHF. Here the CDR3 DNA reads TGTGCCAGCAGCTTTGGGGACAGAGTCTTCAATAGCAATCAGCCCCAGCATTTT.

The V gene is TRBV20-1, the J gene TRBJ1-5, with 7 bases lining up with TRBD1. Germline values: CDR1 DFQATT, CDR2 SNEGSKA (reference sequence). The CDR3 runs to 15 residues. J was trimmed by 6 bases and V by 3 bases; bases with no gene match: 11. In nucleotides, the CDR3 is TGCAGTGCTAGTTTCCCAGGGGGGATTTCTCAGCCCCAGCATTTT. Translation: CSASFPGGISQPQHF.

This clone was counted many times. J is TRBJ2-7 and V is TRBV5-1; maybe TRBD1 (6 bases). CDR1 and CDR2 (germline): SGHRS, YFSETQ. The CDR3 has 15 amino acids. V was cut by 3 bases and J by 5 bases, with 18 bases left in between. The CDR3 bases are TGCGCCAGCAGCTCGCCAACACAGGGAAGGCACGAGCAGTACTTC. Encoded protein: CASSSPTQGRHEQYF.

The chain uses TRBV5-6 and TRBJ1-5, with a tentative D call TRBD1 (5 bases). In germline, CDR1 is SGHDT, CDR2 YYEEEE. The V gene lost 3 bases and the J gene lost 4 bases, with 14 bases spanning the gap. This CDR3 spans 15 amino acids. CDR3 DNA: TGTGCCAGCAGCTCATATTACGACAGTAATCAGCCCCAGCATTTT. It translates to CASSSYYDSNQPQHF.

The table lists this clone with a count of one. The chain links TRBV2 to TRBJ2-3; D might be TRBD2 (5 bases). This CDR3 contains 14 residues. With 7 bases removed from V and 1 base from J, the gap between germline ends came to 12 bases. Germline CDR1 is SNHLY and CDR2 is FYNNEI. The CDR3 coding sequence is TGTGCCAGCACCGGCGAGGGAGGCACAGATACGCAGTATTTT. Protein sequence: CASTGEGGTDTQYF.

J is TRBJ2-2 and V is TRBV7-3, with TRBD2 as a possible D gene (5 bases). The V end was cut by 5 bases, the J end by 8 bases, with 18 bases between. There are 15 residues in the CDR3. Germline assignment: CDR1 SGHTA and CDR2 FQGTGA. The CDR3 DNA reads TGTGCCAGCAGCCCCCGGAAACTAGATTCTGGGGAGCTGTTTTTT. It translates to CASSPRKLDSGELFF.

In the case of this clone: This specimen includes other DNA sequences encoding the same CDR3. The rearrangement links TRBV3-1 (or the pseudogene TRBV3-2) to TRBJ1-4; TRBD1 matches at 7 bases. The germline CDR1 and CDR2 sequences are LGHDT and YNNKEL (reference sequence). V shed 3 bases and J 0 bases; nucleotides not matched to a gene: 1. This CDR3 spans 15 amino acids. In DNA, the CDR3 is TGTGCCAGCAGCCATGGGACAGCAACTAATGAAAAACTGTTTTTT. Its translation is CASSHGTATNEKLFF.

This clone was counted a few times. The V gene is TRBV2, the J gene TRBJ2-2; TRBD1 matches 8 bases. The CDR3 has 17 residues. The trim removed 2 bases at V and 3 bases at J, leaving 8 bases unmatched. The germline V gene encodes CDR1 SNHLY and CDR2 FYNNEI. The CDR3 sequence: CASSESRTGRHTGELFF. The DNA for the CDR3 is TGTGCCAGCAGTGAAAGTCGGACAGGGAGACACACCGGGGAGCTGTTTTTT.

The chain joins TRBV5-1 to TRBJ2-5, with D maybe TRBD2 (7 bases). The CDR3 runs 15 residues. V was pared by 0 bases and J by 9 bases, with 18 bases between. Germline-derived CDR1 and CDR2 are SGHRS and YFSETQ. This chain's CDR3 is CASSLGSGDTGAQYF. DNA for the CDR3: TGCGCCAGCAGCTTGGGCAGCGGGGACACAGGAGCCCAGTACTTC. The complete variable domain, with remaining parts taken from reference TRBV5-1 and TRBJ2-5, reads KAGVTQTPRYLIKTRGQQVTLSCSPISGHRSVSWYQQTPGQGLQFLFEYFSETQRNKGNFPGRFSGRQFSNSRSEMNVSTLELGDSALYLCASSLGSGDTGAQYFGPGTRLLVL.